This T cell receptor (beta chain) came from a study of OX40 agonist ivuxolimab in advanced cancers. Study at large: The drug used for patients, ivuxolimab, was an agonistic anti-OX40 (CD134) antibody. Every 2 weeks, patients got intravenous ivuxolimab at one of six dose levels (0.01-10 mg/kg). General study results and limits: Certain nonresponders additionally had low normalized T-cell clonal expansion. The study observed clonal expansion of CD4+ and CD8+ blood T cells by week 6 at 0.1 to 3.0 mg/kg.

Of note for this clone: Its cognate antigen is unknown.

This CDR3 is built from 16 residues. The germline CDR1 and CDR2 sequences are SGHVS and FNYEAQ. V was pared by 4 bases and J by 0 bases, with 15 bases between. Generated by immunoSEQ multiplex PCR, the TCRdb table keeps only in-frame clones and is missing some. Of about 150,000 clones in the sample, 90% were seen once. V and J are TRBV7-6 and TRBJ1-1; a possible D gene is TRBD1 (6 bases). The sequences come from CD4+ or CD8+ T cells sorted from blood, collected in a trial of the OX40 agonist ivuxolimab. This clonotype was sampled from an adult with an advanced solid tumor such as melanoma, head and neck, liver or kidney cancer. The CDR3 bases are TGTGCCAGCAGCTCAAATCCGACAGGCCTGAACACTGAAGCTTTCTTT. Its translation: CASSSNPTGLNTEAFF. Based on the CDR3 plus reference TRBV7-6 and TRBJ1-1, the full variable domain is GAGVSQSPRYKVTKRGQDVALRCDPISGHVSLYWYRQALGQGPEFLTYFNYEAQQDKSGLPNDRFSAERPEGSISTLTIQRTEQRDSAMYRCASSSNPTGLNTEAFFGQGTRLTVV.